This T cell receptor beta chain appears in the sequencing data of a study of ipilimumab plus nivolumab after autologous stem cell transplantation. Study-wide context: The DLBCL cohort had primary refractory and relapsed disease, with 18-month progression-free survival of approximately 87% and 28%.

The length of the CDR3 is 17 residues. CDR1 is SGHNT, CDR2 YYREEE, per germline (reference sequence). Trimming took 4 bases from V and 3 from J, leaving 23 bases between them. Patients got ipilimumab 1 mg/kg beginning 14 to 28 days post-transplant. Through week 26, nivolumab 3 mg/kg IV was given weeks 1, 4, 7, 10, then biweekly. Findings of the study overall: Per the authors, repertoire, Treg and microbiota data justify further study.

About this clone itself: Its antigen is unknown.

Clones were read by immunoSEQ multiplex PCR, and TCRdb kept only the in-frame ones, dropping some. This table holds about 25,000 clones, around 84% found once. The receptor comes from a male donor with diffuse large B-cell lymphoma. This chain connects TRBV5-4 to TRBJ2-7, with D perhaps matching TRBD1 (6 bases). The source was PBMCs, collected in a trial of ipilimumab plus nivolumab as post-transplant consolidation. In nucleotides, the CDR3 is TGTGCCAGCAGCAAAGCCACCCCCGGGACAATACGCTACGAGCAGTACTTC. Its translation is CASSKATPGTIRYEQYF. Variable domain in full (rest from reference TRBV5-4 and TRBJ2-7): ETGVTQSPTHLIKTRGQQVTLRCSSQSGHNTVSWYQQALGQGPQFIFQYYREEENGRGNFPPRFSGLQFPNYSSELNVNALELDDSALYLCASSKATPGTIRYEQYFGPGTRLTVT.